These 13 T cell receptor beta chains came from one sample sequenced in a study of blood T cell repertoires in COVID-19. Clones were read by immunoSEQ multiplex PCR, and TCRdb kept only the in-frame ones, dropping some. This sample carries 150,000 or so clones, roughly 80% of them seen once, and the ten largest clones take approximately 8.4%. Sequencing input: PBMCs or T cells enriched from blood (not recorded which). The receptor source for this set is a man aged 45-65 years who had recovered from COVID-19.

V gene TRBV19 combines with J gene TRBJ2-1; the D gene is possibly TRBD2 (5 bases). The CDR3 length is 16 residues. The germline V gene has CDR1 LNHDA and CDR2 SQIVND (reference sequence). Trimming took 7 bases from V and 5 from J, leaving 21 bases between them. The CDR3 sequence is CASTELRRVRNNEQFF. The CDR3, as DNA: TGTGCCAGTACAGAGCTCAGGCGGGTCCGGAACAATGAGCAGTTCTTC.

The V and J genes are TRBV5-1 and TRBJ1-5; no clear D. From germline, CDR1 is SGHRS and CDR2 YFSETQ. The CDR3 covers 15 residues. V lost 0 bases, J lost 7 bases, and 14 bases lay in between. CDR3 DNA: TGCGCCAGCAGCTTGGAGGCAGGACTGGGGCAGCCCCAGCATTTT. Its protein is CASSLEAGLGQPQHF.

The J gene is TRBJ1-2, the V gene TRBV18; 7 bases align to TRBD1. Germline V gives CDR1 KGHSH, CDR2 LQKENI. The CDR3 consists of 15 residues. Unmatched junction bases numbered 8, after V lost 3 bases and J lost 4 bases. The CDR3 DNA sequence: TGTGCCAGCTCACCTATGACAGGGACGCTCTATGGCTACACCTTC. This sequence encodes CASSPMTGTLYGYTF.

The J gene is TRBJ1-3, the V gene TRBV18; the D gene is possibly TRBD1 (6 bases). V lost 5 bases, J lost 0 bases, and 11 bases lay in between. This CDR3 spans 15 amino acids. Germline V gene data show CDR1 as KGHSH and CDR2 as LQKENI. CDR3 protein: CASSGGQNSGNTIYF. DNA of the CDR3: TGTGCCAGCTCAGGTGGACAGAACTCTGGAAACACCATATATTTT. Using reference TRBV18 and TRBJ1-3 for the parts outside the CDR3, the full variable domain is NAGVMQNPRHLVRRRGQEARLRCSPMKGHSHVYWYRQLPEEGLKFMVYLQKENIIDESGMPKERFSAEFPKEGPSILRIQQVVRGDSAAYFCASSGGQNSGNTIYFGEGSWLTVV.

The chain employs TRBV19 and TRBJ2-1; 11 positions match TRBD1. Germline V gene lookup returns CDR1 LNHDA and CDR2 SQIVND (reference sequence). Trimming removed 5 bases from V and 9 bases from J; junction bases left unmatched: 3. CDR3 length equals 13 residues. CDR3 sequence: CASSGQGAGEQFF. As DNA, the CDR3 is TGTGCCAGTAGTGGACAGGGGGCCGGTGAGCAGTTCTTC.

CDR3 in amino acids: CASSLGGSVTGELFF. CDR3 sequence (DNA): TGTGCCAGCAGCTTGGGGGGTTCGGTCACCGGGGAGCTGTTTTTT. The rearrangement uses TRBV7-3 and TRBJ2-2, with D tentatively TRBD2 (6 bases). The CDR3 sequence is 15 residues long. V gave up 3 bases and J gave up 4 bases, with 12 bases separating them. Per the germline V gene, CDR1 is SGHTA and CDR2 is FQGTGA.

V is TRBV29-1 and J is TRBJ2-1; possibly TRBD1 for D (6 bases). V lost 4 bases, J lost 8 bases, and 12 bases lay in between. The CDR3 sequence is 12 residues long. Germline V gene sequence: CDR1 SQVTM, CDR2 ANQGSEA. Here the CDR3 reads CSVAPGVDEQFF. DNA for the CDR3: TGCAGCGTTGCACCAGGGGTCGATGAGCAGTTCTTC.

V is TRBV10-3 and J is TRBJ2-3, with 7 bases aligning to TRBD1. J gave up 3 bases and V 5 bases, and 2 bases lay outside the gene matches. CDR3 length equals 13 residues. Germline V CDR1 and CDR2: ENHRY, SYGVKD. CDR3: CAISQGETDTQYF. CDR3 coding DNA: TGTGCCATCAGTCAGGGGGAGACAGATACGCAGTATTTT.

Points on this clone: At one end the junction does not follow the germline gene, possibly because of a read error. The chain joins TRBV3-1 (or the pseudogene TRBV3-2) to TRBJ2-1, with 10 positions matching TRBD2. The CDR3 length is 13 residues. Germline loops: CDR1 LGHDT, CDR2 YNNKEL (reference sequence). The CDR3 loop is CATSGGAGNEQFF. As DNA, the CDR3 is TGTGCCACCAGCGGGGGGGCGGGTAATGAGCAGTTCTTC.

The chain employs TRBV28 and TRBJ2-4, with 9 bases that match TRBD2. This CDR3 has 13 amino acids. From germline, CDR1 is MDHEN and CDR2 SYDVKM. V lost 6 bases and J lost 7; bases outside the gene matches: 4. The chain's CDR3 is CASRRGGRNIQYF. For the CDR3, the DNA is TGTGCCAGCAGGCGGGGGGGTCGGAACATTCAGTACTTC.

This chain joins TRBV11-2 and TRBJ2-1; TRBD2 might be the D (6 bases). The V gene's germline CDR1 is SGHAT and CDR2 FQNNGV. The CDR3 is 16 amino acids. V gave up 6 bases and J gave up 15 bases, with 30 bases separating them. The CDR3 DNA follows: TGTGCCAGCAGATTCGGCCCGGGACTTGGCGGCAATGAGGTGTTCTTC. Translating gives CASRFGPGLGGNEVFF.

This clone was counted only a few times. The chain recombines TRBV11-2 with TRBJ2-3; 8 positions match TRBD2. V gave up 3 bases and J gave up 2 bases; unmatched junction bases: 16. The CDR3 loop spans 19 amino acids. Germline CDR1 reads SGHAT; CDR2 reads FQNNGV. CDR3 sequence reads: CASSFRSGGARFATDTQYF. In DNA form, the CDR3 reads TGTGCCAGCAGCTTCCGGTCCGGGGGGGCCCGGTTTGCCACAGATACGCAGTATTTT.

The chain recombines TRBV6-5 with TRBJ1-6; D may be TRBD1 (6 bases). Germline loops: CDR1 MNHEY, CDR2 SVGAGI. V lost 8 bases, J lost 4 bases, and 9 bases lay in between. CDR3 size: 13 residues. CDR3 coding DNA: TGTGCCAGCGGGACAAATTATAATTCACCCCTCCACTTT. As protein: CASGTNYNSPLHF.